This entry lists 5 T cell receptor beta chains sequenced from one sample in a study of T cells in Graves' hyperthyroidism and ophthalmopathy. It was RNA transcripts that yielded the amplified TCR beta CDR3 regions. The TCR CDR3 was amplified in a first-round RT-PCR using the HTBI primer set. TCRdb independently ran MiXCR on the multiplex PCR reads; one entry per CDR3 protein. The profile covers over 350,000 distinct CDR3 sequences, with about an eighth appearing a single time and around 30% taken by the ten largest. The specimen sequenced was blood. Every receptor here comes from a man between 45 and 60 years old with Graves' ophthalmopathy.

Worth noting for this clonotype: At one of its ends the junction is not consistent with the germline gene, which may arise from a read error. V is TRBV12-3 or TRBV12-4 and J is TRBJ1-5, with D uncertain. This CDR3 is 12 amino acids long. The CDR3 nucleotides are TGTACCAGCAGTCCCCCCGATCAGCCCCAGCATTTT. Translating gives CTSSPPDQPQHF.

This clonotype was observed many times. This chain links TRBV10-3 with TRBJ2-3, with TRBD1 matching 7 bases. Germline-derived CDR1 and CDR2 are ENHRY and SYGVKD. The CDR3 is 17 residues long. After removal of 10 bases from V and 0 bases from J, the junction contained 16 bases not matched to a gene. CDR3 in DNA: TGTGCCACCATGGACCATGACAGGGTCCCTAGCACAGATACGCAGTATTTT. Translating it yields CATMDHDRVPSTDTQYF.

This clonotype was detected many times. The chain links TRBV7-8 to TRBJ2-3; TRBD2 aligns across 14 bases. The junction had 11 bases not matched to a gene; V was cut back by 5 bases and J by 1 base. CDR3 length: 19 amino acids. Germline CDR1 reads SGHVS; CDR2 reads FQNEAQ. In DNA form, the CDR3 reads TGTGCCAGCAGCGAACCACCGGGACTAGCGGGAGTGGGCACAGATACGCAGTATTTT. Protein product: CASSEPPGLAGVGTDTQYF.

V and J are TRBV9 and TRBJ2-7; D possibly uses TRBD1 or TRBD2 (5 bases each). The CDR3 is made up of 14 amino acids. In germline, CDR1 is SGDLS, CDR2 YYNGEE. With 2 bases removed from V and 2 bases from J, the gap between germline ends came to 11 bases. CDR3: CASSVGTVAYEQYF. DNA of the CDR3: TGTGCCAGCAGCGTTGGGACGGTTGCCTACGAGCAGTACTTC.

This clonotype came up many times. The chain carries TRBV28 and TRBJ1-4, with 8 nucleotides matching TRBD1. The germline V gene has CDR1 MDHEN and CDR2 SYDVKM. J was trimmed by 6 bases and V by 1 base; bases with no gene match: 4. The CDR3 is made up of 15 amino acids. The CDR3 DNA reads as TGTGCCAGCAGTTTATTAGGACAGGGCGATGAAAAACTGTTTTTT. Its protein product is CASSLLGQGDEKLFF. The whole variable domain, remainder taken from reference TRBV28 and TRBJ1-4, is DVKVTQSSRYLVKRTGEKVFLECVQDMDHENMFWYRQDPGLGLRLIYFSYDVKMKEKGDIPEGYSVSREKKERFSLILESASTNQTSMYLCASSLLGQGDEKLFFGSGTQLSVL.